The 5 T cell receptor beta chains below come from one sample, sequenced in a study of CD8+ T cells in alopecia areata. Specified treatment: oral pan-JAK inhibitor, 5-10 mg twice daily. Extracted from the samples, RNA was reverse transcribed into cDNA to serve as the sequencing template. Only in-frame clones appear in the TCRdb table, and some are missing; sequencing was by immunoSEQ multiplex PCR. Among 210,000 or so clones listed, more than 55% were seen once. This material consisted of CD4+ T cells sorted from blood, taken at week 44, from a patient treated with tofacitinib. These receptors all come from a human donor with alopecia areata.

The CDR3 nucleotides are TGTGCCTGGAAGGGGGGCGGAACCGGGGAGCTGTTTTTT. Its protein is CAWKGGGTGELFF. The V gene is TRBV30, the J gene TRBJ2-2; the D call may be TRBD1 or TRBD2 (6 bases each). Germline loops: CDR1 GTSNPN, CDR2 SVGIG (reference sequence). CDR3 size: 13 residues. Trimming pared 4 bases from V and 5 bases from J, leaving 11 bases between.

The V and J genes are TRBV18 and TRBJ1-2; a weak D match, TRBD1 (6 bases). CDR3 length equals 14 residues. With 3 bases removed from V and 5 bases from J, the gap between germline ends came to 13 bases. Germline V CDR1 and CDR2: KGHSH, LQKENI. As DNA, the CDR3 is TGTGCCAGCTCACCCGAGACAGGAGAATATGGCTACACCTTC. The encoded protein is CASSPETGEYGYTF.

V is TRBV5-6 and J is TRBJ2-4; D is unclear. Germline assignment: CDR1 SGHDT and CDR2 YYEEEE. The CDR3 loop spans 14 amino acids. Trimming cost V 5 bases and J 1 base, with 10 bases left between them. The chain's CDR3 is CASSYTGAKNIQYF. The CDR3 DNA sequence: TGTGCCAGCAGTTACACCGGGGCCAAAAACATTCAGTACTTC. The full variable domain, in which reference TRBV5-6 and TRBJ2-4 provide the parts outside the CDR3, is DAGVTQSPTHLIKTRGQQVTLRCSPKSGHDTVSWYQQALGQGPQFIFQYYEEEERQRGNFPDRFSGHQFPNYSSELNVNALLLGDSALYLCASSYTGAKNIQYFGAGTRLSVL.

The CDR3 loop reads CASSPRGQSSYNSPLHF. In nucleotides, the CDR3 is TGTGCCAGCAGTCCTAGGGGACAGAGCTCCTATAATTCACCCCTCCACTTT. The gene calls are TRBV2 and TRBJ1-6; 7 bases align to TRBD1. Germline V gene sequence: CDR1 SNHLY, CDR2 FYNNEI. Trimming removed 5 bases from V and 0 bases from J; junction bases left unmatched: 7. The CDR3 extends over 17 amino acids.

CDR3 region: CASSLEKDGEQYF. The CDR3 DNA reads as TGTGCCAGCAGCCTCGAGAAGGACGGCGAGCAGTACTTC. The genes are TRBV7-3 and TRBJ2-7; D not certain. CDR1 is SGHTA, CDR2 FQGTGA, per germline. The CDR3 loop spans 13 amino acids. V was pared by 5 bases and J by 6 bases, with 14 bases between.